A selection of T cell receptor beta chains follows, all from one sample in a study of blood T cell repertoires in COVID-19. Repertoires were generated with immunoSEQ multiplex PCR, while TCRdb's copy carries only in-frame clones and drops some. Among roughly 180,000 clones, over 70% were seen once, and the ten largest hold 6.5% to 7.5%. Sequenced material: peripheral blood. The source is a woman aged 40 to 50 with COVID-19, enrolled during active disease. The CDR3 runs from the conserved cysteine through the conserved F or W. The D gene is left open where the match is weak. Not all rows give a size; the values are once, few, many and, for expanded clones, a class.

D gene	V gene	clone size	J gene	CDR3 protein	CDR3 DNA
TRBD1	TRBV15	.	TRBJ1-2	CATSRELGQDYGYTF	TGTGCCACCAGCAGAGAACTTGGACAGGACTATGGCTACACCTTC
TRBD1	TRBV10-3	.	TRBJ1-5	CAISDRGRGSNQPQHF	TGTGCCATCAGTGACAGGGGGCGGGGGAGCAATCAGCCCCAGCATTTT
TRBD1	TRBV27	few	TRBJ1-5	CASSFLQGARQPQHF	TGTGCCAGCAGCTTTCTACAGGGGGCCAGACAGCCCCAGCATTTT
.	TRBV18	.	TRBJ1-4	CASSLREREEKLFF	TGTGCCAGCTCACTCCGGGAACGGGAGGAAAAACTGTTTTTT
.	TRBV5-4	.	TRBJ1-4	CASSLGGQGGKLFF	TGTGCCAGCAGCTTGGGTGGGCAGGGAGGAAAACTGTTTTTT
TRBD1	TRBV7-9	.	TRBJ2-7	CASSPTGSVEQYF	TGTGCCAGCAGCCCGACAGGGTCCGTCGAGCAGTACTTC
TRBD1	TRBV19	.	TRBJ1-5	CASSRDRKQPQHF	TGTGCCAGTTCCAGGGACAGAAAGCAGCCCCAGCATTTT
TRBD1	TRBV18	few	TRBJ1-5	CASSPGTGVAQPQHF	TGTGCCAGCTCACCAGGGACAGGGGTGGCTCAGCCCCAGCATTTT
.	TRBV28	.	TRBJ2-3	CASSSPDTQYF	TGTGCCAGCAGCTCCCCGGATACGCAGTATTTT
.	TRBV20-1	.	TRBJ2-3	CSARIANTQYF	TGCAGTGCTAGAATAGCGAATACGCAGTATTTT
TRBD1	TRBV6-4	.	TRBJ2-6	CASSRDRGTGANVLTF	TGTGCCAGCAGTAGAGACAGGGGGACTGGGGCCAACGTCCTGACTTTC
.	TRBV27	.	TRBJ1-1	CASSSNGQEAFF	TGTGCCAGCAGTTCGAATGGACAGGAAGCTTTCTTT
TRBD1	TRBV5-1	.	TRBJ2-7	CASSPGDRNYEQYF	TGCGCCAGCAGCCCCGGGGACAGGAACTACGAGCAGTACTTC
.	TRBV7-8	.	TRBJ1-1	CASSLGGGEAFF	TGTGCCAGCAGCTTAGGCGGGGGAGAAGCTTTCTTT
TRBD1	TRBV7-9	.	TRBJ2-7	CASSPRQGRVYEQYF	TGTGCCAGCAGCCCCCGACAGGGACGGGTCTACGAGCAGTACTTC
.	TRBV7-3	.	TRBJ1-1	CASRQTVNTEAFF	TGTGCCAGCAGACAGACAGTGAACACTGAAGCTTTCTTT
.	TRBV19	few	TRBJ2-7	CASSIDRRAEQYF	TGTGCCAGTAGTATAGATCGCAGGGCCGAGCAGTACTTC